This T cell receptor (beta chain) was obtained from a study of control samples from healthy donors and cancer patients. The CDR3 consists of 15 residues. Germline values: CDR1 SGHNT, CDR2 YYREEE (reference sequence). V shed 0 bases and J 6 bases; nucleotides not matched to a gene: 4. Produced via immunoSEQ multiplex PCR; TCRdb's table is partial and in-frame only. The sample lists more than 100,000 clones, around 93% occurring once. The V gene is TRBV5-4, the J gene TRBJ2-1; TRBD2 aligns across 9 bases. The origin of this receptor is a man younger than 35 in good health. Sequencing input: blood. Here the CDR3 reads CASSLEPSGVNEQFF. The CDR3 nucleotides read TGTGCCAGCAGCTTGGAGCCTAGCGGGGTCAATGAGCAGTTCTTC.